The rows below give T cell receptor beta chains drawn from one sample of a study of cytomegalovirus exposure and HLA in healthy donors. Only in-frame clones appear in the TCRdb table, and some are missing; sequencing was by immunoSEQ multiplex PCR. In the table there are under 250,000 clones, roughly 81% of which are singletons. Sequencing was performed on PBMCs. The receptors derive from a girl under 10 years old in good health and CMV-seronegative. Each CDR3 is given with its conserved first and last residue. Fields, in order: V gene, J gene, clone size, CDR3 length, D gene, CDR3 protein, CDR3 DNA. A D gene is named only where the DNA matches it firmly. Size is omitted from some rows. Given values are once, few, many or a class for expanded clones.

TRBV11-3	TRBJ2-1	-	16	TRBD2	CASSLGGTSGYNEQFF	TGTGCCAGCAGCTTAGGCGGGACTAGCGGCTACAATGAGCAGTTCTTC
TRBV19	TRBJ1-2	-	14	-	CASSRAEGYYGYTF	TGTGCCAGTAGTCGAGCAGAGGGCTACTATGGCTACACCTTC
TRBV5-5	TRBJ1-5	-	12	-	CASSSGGQPQHF	TGTGCCAGCAGCTCCGGGGGGCAGCCCCAGCATTTT
TRBV19	TRBJ1-1	-	14	-	CASNNFLGGLAAFF	TGTGCCAGTAATAATTTCCTCGGGGGACTAGCAGCTTTCTTT
TRBV27	TRBJ2-2	-	15	TRBD1	CASSLRTGETGELFF	TGTGCCAGCAGTTTAAGGACAGGGGAAACCGGGGAGCTGTTTTTT
TRBV4-1	TRBJ2-2	-	15	-	CASSQVNGNTGELFF	TGCGCCAGCAGCCAAGTGAACGGTAACACCGGGGAGCTGTTTTTT
TRBV9	TRBJ2-7	-	12	-	CASSGATYEQYF	TGTGCCAGCAGCGGGGCGACCTACGAGCAGTACTTC
TRBV5-1	TRBJ2-1	-	16	TRBD2	CASSLRLAAARGEQFF	TGCGCCAGCAGCTTGAGACTAGCGGCCGCTAGGGGTGAGCAGTTCTTC
TRBV9	TRBJ1-1	-	15	-	CASSADRPGNTEAFF	TGTGCCAGCAGCGCCGACCGTCCAGGGAACACTGAAGCTTTCTTT
TRBV5-6	TRBJ1-2	-	17	-	CASVVRQGSRSGYGYTF	TGTGCCAGTGTGGTTCGGCAGGGCTCCCGCTCTGGGTATGGCTACACCTTC
TRBV4-2	TRBJ2-7	once	15	-	CASSQGHTKTYEQYF	TGTGCCAGCAGCCAAGGACATACAAAGACCTACGAGCAGTACTTC
TRBV27	TRBJ1-2	-	14	TRBD1	CASSGQGAIDGYTF	TGTGCCAGCAGTGGACAGGGGGCGATTGATGGCTACACCTTC
TRBV6-1	TRBJ2-7	-	13	TRBD2	CASTLGGFYEQYF	TGTGCCAGTACACTCGGGGGGTTCTACGAGCAGTACTTC
TRBV7-9	TRBJ2-1	-	14	TRBD2	CASGGGKSYNEQFF	TGTGCCAGCGGCGGGGGTAAATCCTACAATGAGCAGTTCTTC
TRBV11-2	TRBJ2-2	-	16	-	CASSLIGRAVAGELFF	TGTGCCAGCAGCTTAATCGGCAGGGCCGTGGCCGGGGAGCTGTTTTTT
TRBV29-1	TRBJ1-1	-	13	-	CSVERQLNTEAFF	TGCAGCGTTGAACGACAGCTGAACACTGAAGCTTTCTTT
TRBV2	TRBJ1-1	-	13	-	CATAGRSNTEAFF	TGTGCCACCGCCGGGAGATCGAACACTGAAGCTTTCTTT
TRBV27	TRBJ1-1	-	14	-	CASSLRGLNTEAFF	TGTGCCAGCAGTTTAAGGGGCTTGAACACTGAAGCTTTCTTT
TRBV27	TRBJ2-6	-	13	-	CASKPSGANVLTF	TGTGCCAGCAAGCCCTCTGGGGCCAACGTCCTGACTTTC
TRBV18	TRBJ2-1	-	14	-	CASSPGSSYNEQFF	TGTGCCAGCTCACCGGGGAGCTCCTACAATGAGCAGTTCTTC
TRBV5-1	TRBJ1-6	once	16	TRBD1	CASSRGQSSYNSPLHF	TGCGCCAGCAGCCGGGGACAGTCCTCCTATAATTCACCCCTCCACTTT
TRBV18	TRBJ2-1	-	14	-	CASSPFVSANEQFF	TGTGCCAGCTCACCATTCGTCAGTGCCAATGAGCAGTTCTTC
TRBV19	TRBJ2-1	-	14	TRBD1	CASSLDRGRNEQFF	TGTGCCAGTAGCCTAGACAGGGGTCGGAATGAGCAGTTCTTC
TRBV25-1	TRBJ2-1	-	17	-	CASSESPVGKGPNEQFF	TGTGCCAGCAGTGAATCACCGGTCGGGAAGGGTCCCAATGAGCAGTTCTTC
TRBV6-5	TRBJ2-5	-	16	TRBD2	CASSYRLAGVWETQYF	TGTGCCAGCAGTTACCGACTAGCGGGAGTATGGGAGACCCAGTACTTC
TRBV25-1	TRBJ2-3	-	13	TRBD1	CASSGTGRDTQYF	TGTGCCAGCAGTGGGACAGGGAGGGATACGCAGTATTTT
TRBV23-1	TRBJ2-2	-	16	TRBD1	CASSQSRDRWSGELFF	TGCGCCAGCAGTCAATCTAGGGACAGGTGGTCCGGGGAGCTGTTTTTT
TRBV5-1	TRBJ2-7	-	13	-	CASSLASLTEQYF	TGCGCCAGCAGCTTGGCTAGCTTGACCGAGCAGTACTTC
TRBV6-1	TRBJ1-6	-	14	-	CASGPAGYDSPLHF	TGTGCCAGCGGCCCCGCAGGGTACGATTCACCCCTCCACTTT